This TCR beta chain came from a study of blood T cell repertoires in COVID-19. Data came from immunoSEQ multiplex PCR; TCRdb stores just in-frame clones and leaves some out. This table holds some 150,000 clones, approximately 81% found once. This CDR3 comprises 13 residues. V was clipped by 6 bases and J by 0 bases, with 8 bases between them. This clonotype was sampled from a human donor with acute or convalescent COVID-19. The donor label of this sample is uncertain. Sequences were obtained from peripheral blood. This sequence joins TRBV12-3 or TRBV12-4 and TRBJ1-1; D gene ambiguous. The CDR3 DNA reads as TGTGCCAGCAGCCCAGTACTGAACACTGAAGCTTTCTTT. It codes for CASSPVLNTEAFF.